Listed below are T cell receptor beta chains from one sample, sequenced in a study of blood T cell repertoires in COVID-19. Profiling relied on immunoSEQ multiplex PCR, and the TCRdb table lists in-frame clones only, not all of them. The profile covers 170,000 or so clones, with around four fifths appearing a single time and 2.5% to 3.5% taken by the ten largest. Sample: peripheral blood. These receptors all stem from a woman aged 55-69 years with acute or convalescent COVID-19. Both conserved end residues are part of each CDR3. The D gene is left open where the match is weak.

d_gene: NA; j_gene: TRBJ1-5; v_gene: TRBV5-1; CDR3aa: CASSYLRRGGASISNQPQHF; CDR3nt: TGCGCCAGCAGCTATCTACGGCGGGGGGGCGCTTCAATTAGCAATCAGCCCCAGCATTTT
d_gene: NA; j_gene: TRBJ1-2; v_gene: TRBV5-4; CDR3aa: CASSPHTGPGYGYTF; CDR3nt: TGTGCCAGCAGCCCTCATACAGGGCCGGGCTATGGCTACACCTTC
d_gene: TRBD1; j_gene: TRBJ1-6; v_gene: TRBV27; CDR3aa: CASSVTGGDSPLHF; CDR3nt: TGTGCCAGCAGCGTGACAGGGGGCGATTCACCCCTCCACTTT
d_gene: NA; j_gene: TRBJ2-7; v_gene: TRBV5-1; CDR3aa: CASSLAVSGWAQSEQYF; CDR3nt: TGCGCCAGCAGCTTGGCTGTGTCGGGGTGGGCCCAAAGCGAGCAGTACTTC
d_gene: NA; j_gene: TRBJ2-3; v_gene: TRBV25-1; CDR3aa: CASSESRSTDTQYF; CDR3nt: TGTGCCAGCAGTGAATCCAGGAGCACAGATACGCAGTATTTT
d_gene: NA; j_gene: TRBJ1-5; v_gene: TRBV28; CDR3aa: CASSLYGEGQPQHF; CDR3nt: TGTGCCAGCAGTCTTTACGGGGAAGGCCAGCCCCAGCATTTT
d_gene: TRBD1; j_gene: TRBJ1-2; v_gene: TRBV24-1; CDR3aa: CATSDSNSQGVYGYTF; CDR3nt: TGTGCCACCAGTGATTCCAATTCACAGGGGGTCTATGGCTACACCTTC
d_gene: NA; j_gene: TRBJ1-1; v_gene: TRBV6-2/TRBV6-3; CDR3aa: CASSYSGAKTEAFF; CDR3nt: TGTGCCAGCAGTTACTCAGGGGCGAAGACTGAAGCTTTCTTT
d_gene: TRBD2; j_gene: TRBJ2-7; v_gene: TRBV19; CDR3aa: CASSPRLAGAYEQYF; CDR3nt: TGTGCCAGTAGTCCGCGCCTAGCGGGGGCCTACGAGCAGTACTTC
d_gene: TRBD1; j_gene: TRBJ1-3; v_gene: TRBV11-1; CDR3aa: CASSSSGQVAGNTIYF; CDR3nt: TGTGCCAGCAGCTCGTCGGGACAGGTGGCAGGAAACACCATATATTTT
d_gene: NA; j_gene: TRBJ2-5; v_gene: TRBV6-2/TRBV6-3; CDR3aa: CASSYGQGLSFGETQYF; CDR3nt: TGTGCCAGCAGTTACGGGCAGGGTTTAAGTTTTGGAGAGACCCAGTACTTC